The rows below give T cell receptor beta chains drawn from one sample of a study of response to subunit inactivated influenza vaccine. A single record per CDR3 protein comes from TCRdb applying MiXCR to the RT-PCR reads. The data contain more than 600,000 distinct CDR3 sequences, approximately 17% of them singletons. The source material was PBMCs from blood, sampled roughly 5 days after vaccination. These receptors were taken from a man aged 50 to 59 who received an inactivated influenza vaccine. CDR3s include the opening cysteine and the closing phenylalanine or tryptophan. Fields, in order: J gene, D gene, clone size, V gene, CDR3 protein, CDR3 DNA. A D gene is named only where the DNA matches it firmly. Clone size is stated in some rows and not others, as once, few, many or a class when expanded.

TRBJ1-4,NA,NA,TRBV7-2,CASSLAFGVGEKLFF,TGTGCCAGCAGCTTAGCCTTCGGAGTGGGAGAAAAACTGTTTTTT
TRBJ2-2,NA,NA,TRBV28,CASIGGRHGELFF,TGTGCCAGCATCGGCGGGCGTCACGGGGAGCTGTTTTTT
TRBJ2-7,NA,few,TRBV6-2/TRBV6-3,CASRPGNYEQYF,TGTGCCAGCAGGCCCGGGAACTACGAGCAGTACTTC
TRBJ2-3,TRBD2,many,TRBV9,CASSSGLAGGVDTTDTQYF,TGTGCCAGCAGCTCCGGACTAGCGGGAGGGGTCGACACCACAGATACGCAGTATTTT
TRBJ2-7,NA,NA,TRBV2,CASNLDSYEQYF,TGTGCCAGCAATCTGGACAGCTACGAGCAGTACTTC
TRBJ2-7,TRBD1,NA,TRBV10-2,CASNGQGATYEQYF,TGCGCCAGCAATGGACAGGGGGCCACCTACGAGCAGTACTTC
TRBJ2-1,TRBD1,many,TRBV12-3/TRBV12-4,CASSNGQGMINEQFF,TGTGCCAGCAGTAATGGACAGGGGATGATCAATGAGCAGTTCTTC
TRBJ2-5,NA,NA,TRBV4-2,CASTLHKGETQYF,TGTGCCAGCACTTTACATAAGGGAGAGACCCAGTACTTC
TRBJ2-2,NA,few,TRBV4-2,CASSQTGTYTGELFF,TGTGCCAGCAGCCAGACCGGGACTTACACCGGGGAGCTGTTTTTT
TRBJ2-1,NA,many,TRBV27,CASRRPRGALYNEQFF,TGTGCCAGCAGGCGGCCCCGGGGGGCTCTATACAATGAGCAGTTCTTC
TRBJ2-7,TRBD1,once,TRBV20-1,CSADDRAYEQYF,TGCAGTGCCGACGACAGGGCTTACGAGCAGTACTTC
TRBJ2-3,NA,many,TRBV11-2,CASSLLVSDTQYF,TGTGCCAGCAGCTTATTAGTGTCAGATACGCAGTATTTT
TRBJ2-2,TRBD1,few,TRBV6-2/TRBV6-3,CATEGQGHPGELFF,TGTGCCACGGAGGGACAGGGGCATCCCGGGGAGCTGTTTTTT
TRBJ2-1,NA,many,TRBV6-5,CASSYYGPYNEQFF,TGTGCCAGCAGTTACTACGGGCCTTACAATGAGCAGTTCTTC
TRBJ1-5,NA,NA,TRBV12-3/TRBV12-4,CASSGPGINQPQHF,TGTGCCAGCAGTGGACCGGGGATCAATCAGCCCCAGCATTTT
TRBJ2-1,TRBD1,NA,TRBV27,CASTEYRGRRGNEQFF,TGTGCCAGCACCGAATACAGGGGGCGGAGAGGCAATGAGCAGTTCTTC
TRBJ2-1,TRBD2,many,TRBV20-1,CSARDLFGTSPNHNEQFF,TGCAGTGCTAGAGATCTTTTTGGGACTAGTCCGAACCACAATGAGCAGTTCTTC
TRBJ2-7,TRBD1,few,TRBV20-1,CSARRDRGREQYF,TGCAGTGCTAGACGGGACAGGGGGCGAGAGCAGTACTTC
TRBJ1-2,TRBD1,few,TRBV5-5,CASSYTPGQANYGYTF,TGTGCCAGCAGCTATACCCCGGGACAGGCTAACTATGGCTACACCTTC
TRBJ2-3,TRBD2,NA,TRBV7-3,CASSPGLAGGWADTQYF,TGTGCCAGCAGCCCCGGACTAGCGGGAGGGTGGGCAGATACGCAGTATTTT
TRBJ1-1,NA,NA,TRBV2,CASTSYGYTEAFF,TGTGCCAGCACGAGTTATGGCTACACTGAAGCTTTCTTT
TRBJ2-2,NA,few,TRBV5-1,CASSPGFGAFGTGELFF,TGCGCCAGCAGCCCCGGATTTGGGGCTTTCGGTACCGGGGAGCTGTTTTTT
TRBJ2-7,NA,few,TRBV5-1,CASSSTTEYEQYF,TGCGCCAGCAGCTCCACGACCGAATACGAGCAGTACTTC
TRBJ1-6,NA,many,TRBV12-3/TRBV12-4,CASSFSAQVVGSPLHF,TGTGCCAGCAGTTTCAGTGCACAGGTTGTTGGTTCACCCCTCCACTTT
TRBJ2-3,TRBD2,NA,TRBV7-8,CASSLGLAGIDTQYF,TGTGCCAGCAGCTTGGGACTAGCGGGAATAGATACGCAGTATTTT
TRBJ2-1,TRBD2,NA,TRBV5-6,CVSSFGEGEQFF,TGTGTCAGCAGCTTCGGGGAGGGTGAGCAGTTCTTC
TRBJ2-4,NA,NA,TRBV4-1,CASSQVGLAKNIQYF,TGCGCCAGCAGCCAAGTGGGGCTAGCCAAAAACATTCAGTACTTC
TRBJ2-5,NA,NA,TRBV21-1,CASSTDDLAGGAETQYF,TGTGCCAGCAGCACCGACGACTTAGCGGGAGGGGCAGAGACCCAGTACTTC
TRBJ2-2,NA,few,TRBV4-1,CASSQPGTGARGELFF,TGCGCCAGCAGCCAACCAGGGACGGGCGCCCGTGGGGAGCTGTTTTTT